A selection of T cell receptor beta chains follows, all from one sample in a study of blood T cell repertoires in COVID-19. Clones were sequenced by immunoSEQ multiplex PCR, and TCRdb holds only the in-frame ones, with some missing. Of about 180,000 clones listed, approximately 90% are singletons. The sample taken for sequencing was peripheral blood. The source of these receptors is a man aged 18-30 years who had recovered from COVID-19. Both conserved end residues are part of each CDR3. A D gene is named only where the DNA matches it firmly. The size field is filled for only some rows; it gives once, few, many or a size class.

clone_size | j_call | d_call | v_call | cdr3_aa | cdr3_nt
NA | TRBJ2-1 | NA | TRBV7-8 | CASASERVPPNEQFF | TGTGCCAGCGCCAGCGAGCGGGTGCCCCCCAATGAGCAGTTCTTC
NA | TRBJ2-7 | NA | TRBV6-2/TRBV6-3 | CASSYGRQGGEQYF | TGTGCCAGCAGTTACGGTAGACAGGGAGGCGAGCAGTACTTC
NA | TRBJ2-7 | NA | TRBV27 | CASSLDLGGSSYEQYF | TGTGCCAGCAGTTTGGACCTAGGTGGGAGCTCCTACGAGCAGTACTTC
NA | TRBJ2-7 | TRBD2 | TRBV7-3 | CASSLRGSGFTTASYEQYF | TGTGCCAGCAGCTTAAGGGGTAGCGGGTTCACAACCGCCTCCTACGAGCAGTACTTC
few | TRBJ1-2 | NA | TRBV29-1 | CSVDLGGRWGYTF | TGCAGCGTTGATCTCGGAGGCAGGTGGGGCTACACCTTC
NA | TRBJ1-6 | TRBD1 | TRBV7-3 | CASSLEGQGNSPLHF | TGTGCCAGCAGCTTAGAGGGACAGGGTAATTCACCCCTCCACTTT
NA | TRBJ1-4 | NA | TRBV5-6 | CASSFGATNEKLFF | TGTGCCAGCAGCTTCGGTGCAACTAATGAAAAACTGTTTTTT
NA | TRBJ2-1 | NA | TRBV7-2 | CASSFNREQFF | TGTGCCAGCAGCTTCAACAGAGAGCAGTTCTTC
NA | TRBJ2-5 | NA | TRBV6-5 | CATKYTAGPETQYF | TGTGCTACCAAGTATACGGCAGGGCCGGAGACCCAGTACTTC
NA | TRBJ2-5 | TRBD2 | TRBV11-2 | CASSLAGGMKTQYF | TGTGCCAGCAGCTTGGCGGGAGGGATGAAGACCCAGTACTTC
NA | TRBJ2-1 | TRBD2 | TRBV7-8 | CASSLVGRLAGEGGYREQFF | TGTGCCAGCAGCTTAGTAGGCAGGCTAGCGGGAGAGGGGGGGTATCGTGAGCAGTTCTTC
NA | TRBJ1-5 | TRBD1 | TRBV7-9 | CASSSDRGQNQPQHF | TGTGCCAGCAGCTCGGACAGGGGGCAAAATCAGCCCCAGCATTTT
NA | TRBJ1-2 | NA | TRBV19 | CASRDLLGGYTF | TGTGCCAGTAGGGACTTATTAGGTGGCTACACCTTC
few | TRBJ2-1 | NA | TRBV7-8 | CASSLQGYSEQFF | TGTGCCAGCAGCTTACAGGGGTATAGTGAGCAGTTCTTC
NA | TRBJ1-2 | NA | TRBV6-5 | CASSYSGTAGGYTF | TGTGCCAGCAGTTACTCGGGGACTGCCGGGGGCTACACCTTC
NA | TRBJ1-2 | NA | TRBV18 | CASSLRTLRDYGYTF | TGTGCCAGCTCACTCCGGACACTCCGTGACTATGGCTACACCTTC
NA | TRBJ1-1 | NA | TRBV9 | CASSSGEGVYTEAFF | TGTGCCAGCAGCTCCGGGGAGGGGGTGTACACTGAAGCTTTCTTT
NA | TRBJ1-2 | TRBD1 | TRBV9 | CASSRGQEGYTF | TGTGCCAGCAGCAGGGGGCAGGAGGGCTACACCTTC
few | TRBJ2-1 | NA | TRBV5-6 | CASSLGAGSSYNEQFF | TGTGCCAGCAGCTTAGGGGCGGGGTCCTCCTACAATGAGCAGTTCTTC
NA | TRBJ2-7 | NA | TRBV6-5 | CASSNRGTYEQYF | TGTGCCAGCAGTAACCGGGGAACGTACGAGCAGTACTTC
NA | TRBJ2-5 | TRBD2 | TRBV13 | CASSFGGSWETQYF | TGTGCCAGCAGCTTTGGCGGGAGTTGGGAGACCCAGTACTTC
NA | TRBJ2-5 | TRBD2 | TRBV6-6 | CASGREETQYF | TGTGCCTCAGGGAGGGAAGAGACCCAGTACTTC
NA | TRBJ2-4 | NA | TRBV19 | CASSNAVLAKNIQYF | TGTGCCAGTAGTAACGCGGTCCTAGCCAAAAACATTCAGTACTTC
NA | TRBJ2-1 | NA | TRBV11-2 | CASSPPQGYNEQFF | TGTGCCAGCAGCCCTCCCCAGGGGTACAATGAGCAGTTCTTC
NA | TRBJ1-5 | NA | TRBV7-2 | CASSLNRTPIKPQHF | TGTGCCAGCAGCTTAAATAGGACACCAATCAAGCCCCAGCATTTT
NA | TRBJ2-1 | NA | TRBV24-1 | CATSEDPGVGPRNEQFF | TGTGCCACCAGTGAAGATCCGGGAGTCGGTCCGAGGAATGAGCAGTTCTTC
NA | TRBJ1-2 | NA | TRBV13 | CASSQRGTNYGYTF | TGTGCCAGCAGCCAAAGGGGGACTAACTATGGCTACACCTTC
NA | TRBJ2-7 | NA | TRBV30 | CAWSATGFEQYF | TGTGCCTGGAGTGCCACAGGGTTTGAGCAGTACTTC
NA | TRBJ1-1 | NA | TRBV28 | CASSRKTDYTEAFF | TGTGCCAGCAGTCGAAAGACAGACTACACTGAAGCTTTCTTT
NA | TRBJ2-3 | TRBD2 | TRBV5-1 | CASRTSGSGDTQYF | TGCGCCAGCAGGACTAGCGGGAGTGGAGATACGCAGTATTTT
NA | TRBJ2-1 | TRBD2 | TRBV15 | CATSRGTSGRSGYNEQFF | TGTGCCACCAGCAGAGGGACTAGCGGGAGGAGTGGCTACAATGAGCAGTTCTTC
NA | TRBJ1-5 | NA | TRBV24-1 | CATSFRSQPQHF | TGTGCCACCAGTTTTCGGTCTCAGCCCCAGCATTTT
NA | TRBJ2-7 | NA | TRBV5-1 | CASSLTGGGREQYF | TGCGCCAGCAGCCTTACAGGGGGAGGGCGGGAGCAGTACTTC
NA | TRBJ2-7 | TRBD1 | TRBV5-6 | CASSLGDRAVYYEQYF | TGTGCCAGCAGCTTGGGGGACAGGGCGGTATACTACGAGCAGTACTTC
NA | TRBJ1-1 | NA | TRBV19 | CASSSIREAFF | TGTGCCAGTAGTTCTATACGGGAAGCTTTCTTT
once | TRBJ2-1 | TRBD2 | TRBV6-6 | CASSYGRGRAWNEQFF | TGTGCCAGCAGTTACGGTCGCGGGAGGGCCTGGAATGAGCAGTTCTTC
NA | TRBJ2-3 | TRBD2 | TRBV4-3 | CASSQDRTSGSDTQYF | TGCGCCAGCAGCCAAGATAGGACTAGCGGGAGTGATACGCAGTATTTT
NA | TRBJ2-1 | NA | TRBV9 | CASSPAVGGWGNEQFF | TGTGCCAGCAGCCCCGCCGTAGGGGGATGGGGCAATGAGCAGTTCTTC
NA | TRBJ2-2 | TRBD2 | TRBV7-2 | CASSLGLAGVGELFF | TGTGCCAGCAGCTTGGGACTAGCGGGAGTAGGGGAGCTGTTTTTT
NA | TRBJ2-3 | NA | TRBV3-1/TRBV3-2 | CASSQDGTTGTQYF | TGTGCCAGCAGCCAAGATGGTACCACCGGTACGCAGTATTTT
NA | TRBJ1-4 | TRBD1 | TRBV30 | CAWTRTGLQEKLFF | TGTGCCTGGACTAGGACAGGGCTTCAGGAAAAACTGTTTTTT
NA | TRBJ2-5 | NA | TRBV20-1 | CSASLTGYQETQYF | TGCAGTGCTAGTCTCACAGGGTACCAAGAGACCCAGTACTTC
NA | TRBJ1-2 | TRBD1 | TRBV19 | CASSGQGGIYGYTF | TGTGCCAGTAGCGGACAGGGAGGAATCTATGGCTACACCTTC
NA | TRBJ2-3 | TRBD1 | TRBV10-3 | CAIGAGGAFSTDTQYF | TGTGCCATCGGGGCAGGGGGCGCATTCAGCACAGATACGCAGTATTTT
NA | TRBJ1-2 | NA | TRBV2 | CASSGQAVDGYTF | TGTGCCAGCAGTGGACAGGCGGTCGATGGCTACACCTTC
NA | TRBJ1-1 | NA | TRBV27 | CASKSRGKGAEAFF | TGTGCCAGCAAGTCGCGGGGGAAGGGTGCTGAAGCTTTCTTT
NA | TRBJ2-3 | TRBD2 | TRBV19 | CASAPAGGPSDTQYF | TGTGCCAGCGCGCCGGCGGGAGGGCCCTCAGATACGCAGTATTTT
NA | TRBJ2-1 | NA | TRBV7-8 | CASSLIRSSGEQFF | TGTGCCAGCAGCTTAATTCGGTCTAGTGGTGAGCAGTTCTTC
NA | TRBJ2-1 | NA | TRBV2 | CASSESSVHNEQFF | TGTGCCAGCAGTGAGAGTAGCGTTCACAATGAGCAGTTCTTC
NA | TRBJ2-1 | TRBD2 | TRBV20-1 | CSASRPSGSYEQFF | TGCAGTGCTAGTAGGCCTAGCGGGAGTTATGAGCAGTTCTTC
NA | TRBJ1-5 | TRBD1 | TRBV6-5 | CASGTASQPQHF | TGTGCCAGCGGGACAGCGAGTCAGCCCCAGCATTTT
NA | TRBJ2-1 | TRBD2 | TRBV10-3 | CAISGLAGVNEQFF | TGTGCCATCAGCGGACTAGCGGGAGTTAATGAGCAGTTCTTC
NA | TRBJ2-1 | NA | TRBV24-1 | CATSDPGSTELGEQFF | TGTGCCACCAGTGATCCCGGGTCCACGGAGCTCGGTGAGCAGTTCTTC
NA | TRBJ2-2 | TRBD1 | TRBV7-9 | CASSKNRGLTGELFF | TGTGCCAGCAGTAAGAACAGGGGTTTGACCGGGGAGCTGTTTTTT
NA | TRBJ2-1 | TRBD2 | TRBV4-3 | CASSQTGLAVDEQFF | TGCGCCAGCAGCCAGACGGGACTAGCGGTTGATGAGCAGTTCTTC
NA | TRBJ1-3 | TRBD1 | TRBV24-1 | CATSEAGTAGNTIYF | TGTGCCACCAGTGAGGCAGGGACAGCTGGAAACACCATATATTTT